The present T cell receptor beta chain was sequenced within a study of CD8 T cells in Susac syndrome. Reverse transcription used about 0.5 to 1 ug RNA and random hexamers. TCRdb used MiXCR to reprocess the immunoSEQ multiplex PCR reads, holding one entry per CDR3 protein. The sample contains 120,000 or so distinct CDR3 sequences, roughly 96% of which appear only once. Germline V gene sequence: CDR1 SEHNR, CDR2 FQNEAQ (reference sequence). V shed 6 bases and J shed 0 bases, with 12 bases lying between them. The CDR3 has 14 residues. The TCR was taken from a human donor in good health. The chain couples TRBV7-9 to TRBJ2-7, with D unresolved. Sequenced sample: CD4+ T cells from PBMCs. CDR3 protein: CASRDASHSYEQYF. CDR3 nucleotides: TGTGCCAGCAGAGATGCTTCCCACTCCTACGAGCAGTACTTC.